One and the same sample provided the 9 T cell receptor beta chains below, sequenced in a study of cytomegalovirus exposure and HLA in healthy donors. 13 Jbeta primers and 60 Vbeta primers were used for the PCR. Some clones are missing from TCRdb's copy, which holds only in-frame ones; the method was immunoSEQ multiplex PCR. The table lists 150,000 to 200,000 clones, roughly four fifths of them singletons, with roughly 4.5% in the top ten. Sequences were obtained from PBMCs. The receptor source for this set is a man in his fifties or sixties in good health and CMV-seropositive.

This rearrangement joins TRBV7-3 to TRBJ2-3, with 7 bases that match TRBD1. The germline CDR1 and CDR2 sequences are SGHTA and FQGTGA. J gave up 4 bases and V 2 bases, and 9 bases lay outside the gene matches. The CDR3 is made up of 16 amino acids. The CDR3 loop is CASSLLGRGSSDTQYF. CDR3 bases: TGTGCCAGCAGCTTATTGGGCAGGGGGAGCTCAGATACGCAGTATTTT.

The rearrangement links TRBV4-1 to TRBJ2-7; TRBD1 matches at 9 bases. V lost 2 bases, J lost 3 bases, and 8 bases stayed unmatched. The CDR3 is 16 residues long. The germline gives CDR1 MGHRA, CDR2 YSYEKL. The CDR3 is CASSQKTGTGYYEQYF. The CDR3 DNA follows: TGCGCCAGCAGCCAAAAGACCGGGACAGGGTACTACGAGCAGTACTTC.

This clone showed up just a few times. The V gene is TRBV7-3, the J gene TRBJ2-6; D is perhaps TRBD1 (6 bases). CDR1 is SGHTA, CDR2 FQGTGA, per germline. CDR3 length: 15 amino acids. V gave up 5 bases and J gave up 0 bases, with 8 bases separating them. The CDR3 sequence is CASSNRDSGANVLTF. The CDR3 DNA sequence: TGTGCCAGCAGCAACAGGGACTCTGGGGCCAACGTCCTGACTTTC.

This clone appeared a few times. The chain combines TRBV30 with TRBJ1-2, with 8 bases lining up with TRBD1. The V and J ends lost 2 bases and 4 bases, in that order; junction bases with no gene match: 3. This CDR3 contains 13 residues. Germline V lookup: CDR1 GTSNPN, CDR2 SVGIG (reference sequence). The CDR3 bases are TGTGCCTGGAGTCAGGGGGCTGTCTATGGCTACACCTTC. Its translation is CAWSQGAVYGYTF.

The CDR3 DNA sequence: TGCGCCAGCAGCTTGAGGGAGGGATCTCTGAATGAGCAGTTCTTC. It codes for CASSLREGSLNEQFF. The chain joins TRBV5-1 to TRBJ2-1; 7 nucleotides line up with TRBD2. Germline V gives CDR1 SGHRS, CDR2 YFSETQ. The CDR3 is 15 amino acids. With 1 base clipped from V and 7 bases from J, the junction kept 8 bases outside the gene matches.

The rearrangement links TRBV30 to TRBJ1-1; TRBD1 matches at 7 bases. With 1 base clipped from V and 3 bases from J, the junction kept 2 bases outside the gene matches. The CDR3 has 13 amino acids. CDR1 and CDR2 (germline): GTSNPN, SVGIG (reference sequence). CDR3: CAWSATGDTEAFF. CDR3 in DNA: TGTGCCTGGAGTGCCACAGGGGACACTGAAGCTTTCTTT.

The genes are TRBV29-1 and TRBJ2-7; unclear D gene. This CDR3 has 12 amino acids. Trimming pared 1 base from V and 0 bases from J, leaving 4 bases between. Germline V lookup: CDR1 SQVTM, CDR2 ANQGSEA. The CDR3 DNA sequence: TGCAGCGTTGAAGGGCTCTCCTACGAGCAGTACTTC. Translation gives CSVEGLSYEQYF.

This chain joins TRBV5-6 and TRBJ2-2, with 9 positions matching TRBD1. Germline CDR1 reads SGHDT; CDR2 reads YYEEEE. The CDR3 sequence is 15 residues long. V lost 4 bases, J lost 6 bases, and 7 bases stayed unmatched. The CDR3 nucleotides are TGTGCCAGCAGCCCGGGACAGGGTCGTGCCGGGGAGCTGTTTTTT. This sequence encodes CASSPGQGRAGELFF.

V is TRBV6-5 and J is TRBJ1-6, with 8 bases matching TRBD1. The germline V gene has CDR1 MNHEY and CDR2 SVGAGI. The CDR3 loop spans 15 amino acids. With V trimmed by 0 bases and J by 8 bases, 3 bases remained unmatched. CDR3 residues: CASSYSDRVDSPLHF. As DNA, the CDR3 is TGTGCCAGCAGTTACTCGGACAGGGTTGATTCACCCCTCCACTTT.